This T cell receptor (beta chain) was sequenced for a study of blood T cell repertoires in COVID-19. About the research overall: PBMCs, B-cell-depleted T cells, or T cells were the source of the cDNA or gDNA that made up the material.

Original handling: Cell counts per sample came from amplifying reference gene primers. Assay: immunoSEQ multiplex PCR; the TCRdb copy retains only in-frame clones and omits some. V and J calls and clone size are given by that table; D and trimming were obtained from the DNA. This table holds some 150,000 clones, about 82% found once. V shed 3 bases and J 5 bases; nucleotides not matched to a gene: 3. The CDR3 spans 14 residues. The germline CDR1 and CDR2 sequences are SGHNT and YYREEE (reference sequence). The receptor comes from a man aged 50-59 years with acute or convalescent COVID-19. The sequencing sample was made of peripheral blood. The rearrangement links TRBV5-4 to TRBJ1-3; 9 nucleotides align to TRBD1. DNA of the CDR3: TGTGCCAGCAGCTACGGACAGGGGAGAAACACCATATATTTT. This codes for CASSYGQGRNTIYF.